What follows describes a single TCR beta chain. The method was immunoSEQ multiplex PCR; TCRdb's version includes in-frame clones alone and lacks a portion of them. The data show about 2.1 million clones, about 93% seen once. Naive CD8 isolation took CD45RO-negative cells positively selected for CCR7 and excluded terminally differentiated effector memory CD45RA+ cells. The data belong to a study of shared clonotypes between healthy human individuals. The source material was naive CD8+ T cells from PBMCs. The receptor comes from a man younger than 35 in good health. Some clones in this sample may be carry-over from other donors' samples.

The DNA for the CDR3 is TGTGCCAGCAGCTCGAGGCAGGCTTTAGGTGGCTACACCTTC. This sequence encodes CASSSRQALGGYTF. V is TRBV7-9 and J is TRBJ1-2, with D unclear. CDR1 SEHNR and CDR2 FQNEAQ come from the germline V gene (reference sequence). Trimming removed 4 bases at V and 7 bases at J, with 16 bases between. The CDR3 contains 14 residues.